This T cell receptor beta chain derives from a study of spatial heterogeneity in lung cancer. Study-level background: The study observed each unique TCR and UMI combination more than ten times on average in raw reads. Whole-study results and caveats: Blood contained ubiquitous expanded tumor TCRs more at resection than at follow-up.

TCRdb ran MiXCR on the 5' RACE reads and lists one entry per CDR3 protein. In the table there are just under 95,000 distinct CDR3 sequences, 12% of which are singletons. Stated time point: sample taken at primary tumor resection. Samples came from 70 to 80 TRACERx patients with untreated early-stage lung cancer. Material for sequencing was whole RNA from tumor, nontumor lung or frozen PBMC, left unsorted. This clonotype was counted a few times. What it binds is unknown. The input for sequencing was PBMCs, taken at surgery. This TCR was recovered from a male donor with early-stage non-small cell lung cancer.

This CDR3 reads CATCIQGAGTEAFF. CDR3 DNA: TGTGCCACCTGTATACAGGGGGCTGGCACTGAAGCTTTCTTT. This chain joins TRBV6-2 or TRBV6-3 and TRBJ1-1; 9 positions match TRBD1. Trimming took 10 bases from V and 4 from J; bases not matched to a gene: 10. Germline V lookup: CDR1 MNHEY, CDR2 SVGEGT. The CDR3 has 14 residues.